The 13 T cell receptor beta chains below were found in one sample sequenced in a study of post-analysis software for immune sequencing data. Whole-study results and caveats: In patients, about 5 TRBV segments were more frequent than in controls, with TRBV5-6, TRBV5-1 and TRBV20-1 among them.

Built from TCR beta cDNA, the libraries had unique molecular identifiers in them. TCRdb re-called the PCR reads through MiXCR, storing one row per CDR3 protein. This table has some 450,000 distinct CDR3 sequences, 40% to 55% appearing once. Which antigens these TCRs recognize remains unknown. The sequenced sample consisted of blood. The receptors originated from a girl aged 5 to 17 with multiple sclerosis.

The V gene is TRBV3-1, the J gene TRBJ1-1; the match to TRBD1 covers 12 bases. The CDR3 has 16 amino acids. Per the germline V gene, CDR1 is LGHDT and CDR2 is YNNKEL (reference sequence). The V gene end was trimmed by 4 bases and the J gene end by 2 bases; junction bases not matched to a gene: 5. The CDR3 region has the DNA TGTGCCAGCAGCCCGGGACAGGGGGCGGTAAACACTGAAGCTTTCTTT. Translated: CASSPGQGAVNTEAFF.

The chain is built from TRBV7-9 and TRBJ2-3; TRBD2 is a possible D gene (6 bases). V gave up 5 bases and J gave up 0 bases, with 12 bases separating them. Per germline, CDR1 SEHNR and CDR2 FQNEAQ (reference sequence). The CDR3 runs to 15 residues. CDR3 DNA sequence: TGTGCCAGCAGCCCCCGGGACTCAAGCACAGATACGCAGTATTTT. As protein: CASSPRDSSTDTQYF.

The V gene is TRBV20-1, the J gene TRBJ2-7; 10 nucleotides agree with TRBD2. Germline-derived CDR1 and CDR2 are DFQATT and SNEGSKA (reference sequence). The trim removed 5 bases at V and 2 bases at J, leaving 6 bases unmatched. The CDR3 contains 14 residues. CDR3 nucleotides: TGCAGTGCTCTCCAGCGGGAGGGCCCCTACGAGCAGTACTTC. Residues: CSALQREGPYEQYF.

This clonotype was observed a few times. J is TRBJ2-5 and V is TRBV7-2; a possible D gene is TRBD1 (6 bases). In germline, CDR1 is SGHTA, CDR2 FQGNSA. The V end lost 0 bases, the J end lost 0 bases, and 8 bases lay between the germline ends. This CDR3 is built from 15 residues. The CDR3 coding sequence is TGTGCCAGCAGCTTAGCTGGACAGCACCAAGAGACCCAGTACTTC. Its protein is CASSLAGQHQETQYF.

The chain recombines TRBV11-2 with TRBJ2-1, with TRBD2 identical over 8 bases. J was trimmed by 0 bases and V by 6 bases; bases with no gene match: 7. The CDR3 extends over 16 amino acids. The germline gives CDR1 SGHAT, CDR2 FQNNGV. CDR3 coding DNA: TGTGCCAGCAGGCGCAGCGGGGGAAGCTCCTACAATGAGCAGTTCTTC. It yields the protein CASRRSGGSSYNEQFF.

This clonotype appeared a few times. A read error may explain this, as a much larger clone is one base away. V usage is TRBV7-9 and J usage is TRBJ2-1, with D perhaps being TRBD1 or TRBD2 (5 bases each). With the DNA end fitting TRBJ2-7 better, the J assignment may be wrong. Germline V gene sequence: CDR1 SEHNR, CDR2 FQNEAQ (reference sequence). The CDR3 is made up of 16 amino acids. DNA for the CDR3: TGTGCCAGCAGCTCCCGGGACGGTAGCTCCTACAATGAGCAGTACTTC. This sequence encodes CASSSRDGSSYNEQYF.

This clonotype was detected a few times. V gene TRBV7-2 combines with J gene TRBJ2-5; weak D call: TRBD2 (5 bases). Per germline, CDR1 SGHTA and CDR2 FQGNSA. V lost 1 base and J 4 bases, leaving 10 bases between the germline ends. This CDR3 has 14 residues. The CDR3 region has the DNA TGTGCCAGCAGCTTAGTGTCACTAGGAGAGACCCAGTACTTC. Residues: CASSLVSLGETQYF.

This clonotype was seen a few times. The V and J genes are TRBV6-2 or TRBV6-3 and TRBJ2-7; 7 positions match TRBD1. V was clipped by 0 bases and J by 0 bases; unmatched bases: 2. The CDR3 is made up of 15 amino acids. Germline-derived CDR1 and CDR2 are MNHEY and SVGEGT. CDR3 protein: CASSYSTGLSYEQYF. Written as DNA, the CDR3 is TGTGCCAGCAGTTACTCGACAGGGCTCTCCTACGAGCAGTACTTC.

This chain uses TRBV5-6 with TRBJ2-1; TRBD1 is a possible D gene (6 bases). The CDR3 is 15 residues long. From germline, CDR1 is SGHDT and CDR2 YYEEEE. Trimming removed 2 bases at V and 5 bases at J, with 14 bases between. CDR3 in amino acids: CASSFGTFLNNEQFF. CDR3 coding DNA: TGTGCCAGCAGCTTCGGGACATTCCTCAACAATGAGCAGTTCTTC.

This sequence joins TRBV7-9 and TRBJ1-1; 8 nucleotides align to TRBD1. V lost 5 bases, J lost 1 base, and 6 bases stayed unmatched. This CDR3 has 15 amino acids. Germline lookup yields CDR1 SEHNR and CDR2 FQNEAQ (reference sequence). CDR3 region: CASSTRDRGNTEAFF. CDR3 DNA sequence: TGTGCCAGCAGCACCCGAGACAGGGGGAACACTGAAGCTTTCTTT.

This clonotype has a handful of counts. J is TRBJ2-1 and V is TRBV5-1; 10 positions agree with TRBD1. V was clipped by 0 bases and J by 8 bases; unmatched bases: 8. CDR3 length: 16 residues. The germline V gene encodes CDR1 SGHRS and CDR2 YFSETQ. Written as DNA, the CDR3 is TGCGCCAGCAGCTTGGCACCGGGACAGGGGTTCGATGAGCAGTTCTTC. Encoded protein: CASSLAPGQGFDEQFF.

The V gene is TRBV20-1, the J gene TRBJ2-1; maybe TRBD1 (5 bases). Germline V gene data show CDR1 as DFQATT and CDR2 as SNEGSKA (reference sequence). The germline V and J ends were trimmed by 2 bases and 3 bases, with 20 bases remaining between them. The CDR3 is 17 amino acids. The CDR3 is CSARTFTGYLNYNEQFF. The CDR3 nucleotides read TGCAGTGCTAGAACCTTTACAGGCTATCTAAACTACAATGAGCAGTTCTTC.

The chain has TRBV29-1 and TRBJ1-1; D is unclear. The V gene's germline CDR1 is SQVTM and CDR2 ANQGSEA. The CDR3 consists of 14 residues. Trimming cost V 2 bases and J 1 base, with 11 bases left between them. The DNA of the CDR3 is TGCAGCGTTGAAAGAAGGCTGAGGAACACTGAAGCTTTCTTT. It translates to CSVERRLRNTEAFF.